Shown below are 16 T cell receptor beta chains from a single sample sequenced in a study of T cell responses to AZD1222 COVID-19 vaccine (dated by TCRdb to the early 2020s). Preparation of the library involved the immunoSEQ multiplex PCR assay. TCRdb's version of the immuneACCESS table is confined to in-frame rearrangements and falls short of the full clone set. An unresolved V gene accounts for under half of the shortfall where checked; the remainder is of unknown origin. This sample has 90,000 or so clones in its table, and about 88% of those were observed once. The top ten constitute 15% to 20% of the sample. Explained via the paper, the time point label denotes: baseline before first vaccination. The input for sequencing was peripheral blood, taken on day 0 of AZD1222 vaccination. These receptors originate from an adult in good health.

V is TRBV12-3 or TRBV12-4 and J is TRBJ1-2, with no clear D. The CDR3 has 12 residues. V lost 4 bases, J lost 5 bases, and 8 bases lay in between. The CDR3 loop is CASSSGIYGYTF. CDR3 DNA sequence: TGTGCCAGCAGTTCCGGGATTTATGGCTACACCTTC.

The CDR3 is CASKGAGGPNTGELFF. The CDR3 nucleotides are TGTGCCAGCAAAGGCGCGGGGGGACCCAACACCGGGGAGCTGTTTTTT. The rearrangement uses TRBV2 and TRBJ2-2; TRBD2 agrees at 8 bases. CDR1 is SNHLY and CDR2 is FYNNEI in the germline V gene. This CDR3 spans 16 amino acids. The junction had 9 bases not matched to a gene; V was cut back by 7 bases and J by 2 bases. Full variable domain (outside the CDR3, taken from reference TRBV2 and TRBJ2-2): EPEVTQTPSHQVTQMGQEVILRCVPISNHLYFYWYRQILGQKVEFLVSFYNNEISEKSEIFDDQFSVERPDGSNFTLKIRSTKLEDSAMYFCASKGAGGPNTGELFFGEGSRLTVL.

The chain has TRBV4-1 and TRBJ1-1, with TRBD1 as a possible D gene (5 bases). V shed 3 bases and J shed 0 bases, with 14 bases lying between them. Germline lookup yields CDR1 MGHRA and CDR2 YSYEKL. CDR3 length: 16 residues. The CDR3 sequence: CASSHPSGTMNTEAFF. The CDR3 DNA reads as TGCGCCAGCAGCCATCCCTCGGGGACCATGAACACTGAAGCTTTCTTT.

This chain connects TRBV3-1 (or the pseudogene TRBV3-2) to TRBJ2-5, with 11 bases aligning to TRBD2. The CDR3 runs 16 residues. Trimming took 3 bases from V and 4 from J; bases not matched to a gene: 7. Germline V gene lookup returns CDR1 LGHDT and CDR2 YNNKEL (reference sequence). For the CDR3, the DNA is TGTGCCAGCAGCCAGGTTTTAGCGGGAGGGCCAGAGACCCAGTACTTC. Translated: CASSQVLAGGPETQYF.

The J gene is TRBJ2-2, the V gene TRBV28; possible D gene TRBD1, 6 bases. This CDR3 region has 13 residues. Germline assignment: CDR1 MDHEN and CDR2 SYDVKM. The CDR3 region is CATVGANTGELFF. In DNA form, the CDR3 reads TGTGCGACAGTGGGGGCTAACACCGGGGAGCTGTTTTTT.

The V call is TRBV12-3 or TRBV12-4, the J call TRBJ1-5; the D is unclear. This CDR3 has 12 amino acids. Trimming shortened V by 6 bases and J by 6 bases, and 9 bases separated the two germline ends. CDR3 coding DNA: TGTGCCAGCAGCGCCTGGTCTCAGCCCCAGCATTTT. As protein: CASSAWSQPQHF.

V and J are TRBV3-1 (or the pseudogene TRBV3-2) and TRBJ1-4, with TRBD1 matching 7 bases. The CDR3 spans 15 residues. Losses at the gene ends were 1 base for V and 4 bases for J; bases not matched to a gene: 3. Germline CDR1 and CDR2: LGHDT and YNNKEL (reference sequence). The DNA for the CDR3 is TGTGCCAGCAGCCAAGGGGACAGCGGTAATGAAAAACTGTTTTTT. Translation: CASSQGDSGNEKLFF.

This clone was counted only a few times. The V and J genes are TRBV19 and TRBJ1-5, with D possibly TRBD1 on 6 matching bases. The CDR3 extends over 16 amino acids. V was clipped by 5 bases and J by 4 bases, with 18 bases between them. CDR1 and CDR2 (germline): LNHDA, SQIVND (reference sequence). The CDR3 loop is CASSLKPGQPNQPQHF. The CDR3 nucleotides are TGTGCCAGTAGTCTAAAACCGGGACAACCAAATCAGCCCCAGCATTTT.

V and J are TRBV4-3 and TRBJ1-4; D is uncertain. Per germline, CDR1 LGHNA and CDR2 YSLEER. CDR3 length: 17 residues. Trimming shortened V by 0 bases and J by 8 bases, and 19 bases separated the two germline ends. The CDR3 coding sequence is TGCGCCAGCAGCCAAGAATGGGCTAACCTAGGGTTGGAAAAACTGTTTTTT. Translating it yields CASSQEWANLGLEKLFF.

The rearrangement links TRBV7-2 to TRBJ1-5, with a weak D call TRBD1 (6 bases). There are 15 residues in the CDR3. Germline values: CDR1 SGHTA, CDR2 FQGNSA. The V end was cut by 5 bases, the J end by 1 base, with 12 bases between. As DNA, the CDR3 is TGTGCCAGCAGCACAAGGGGGGGAAGCAATCAGCCCCAGCATTTT. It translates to CASSTRGGSNQPQHF.

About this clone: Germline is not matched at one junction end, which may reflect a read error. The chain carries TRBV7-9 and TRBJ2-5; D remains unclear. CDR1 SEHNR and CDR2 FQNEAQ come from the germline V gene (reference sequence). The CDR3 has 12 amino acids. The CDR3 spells CASSLDQETQYF. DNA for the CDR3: TGTGCCAGCAGCTTAGACCAGGAGACCCAGTACTTC. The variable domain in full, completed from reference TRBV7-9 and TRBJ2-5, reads DTGVSQNPRHKITKRGQNVTFRCDPISEHNRLYWYRQTLGQGPEFLTYFQNEAQLEKSRLLSDRFSAERPKGSFSTLEIQRTEQGDSAMYLCASSLDQETQYFGPGTRLLVL.

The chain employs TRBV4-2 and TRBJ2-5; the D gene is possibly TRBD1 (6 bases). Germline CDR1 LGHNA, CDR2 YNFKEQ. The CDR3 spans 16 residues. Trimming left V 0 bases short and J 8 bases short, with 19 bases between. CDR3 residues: CASSQDPSSHRVTQYF. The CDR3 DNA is TGTGCCAGCAGCCAAGACCCTAGCTCTCACAGGGTAACCCAGTACTTC.

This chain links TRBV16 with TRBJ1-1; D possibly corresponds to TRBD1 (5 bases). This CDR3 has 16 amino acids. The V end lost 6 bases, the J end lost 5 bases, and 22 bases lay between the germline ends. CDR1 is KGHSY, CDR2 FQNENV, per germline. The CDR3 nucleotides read TGTGCCAGCAGTCACTCAGGGATTCGCTCGCGAACTGAAGCTTTCTTT. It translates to CASSHSGIRSRTEAFF.

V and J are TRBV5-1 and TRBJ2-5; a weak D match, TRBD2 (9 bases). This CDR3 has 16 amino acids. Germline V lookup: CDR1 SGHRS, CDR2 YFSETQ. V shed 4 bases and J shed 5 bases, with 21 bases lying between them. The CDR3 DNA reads TGCGCCAGCAGCCCGGGACTAGCAGGGGGCAGTGAGACCCAGTACTTC. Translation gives CASSPGLAGGSETQYF.

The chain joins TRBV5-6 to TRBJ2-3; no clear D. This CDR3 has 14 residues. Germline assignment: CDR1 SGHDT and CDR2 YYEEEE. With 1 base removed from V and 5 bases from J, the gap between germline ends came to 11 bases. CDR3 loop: CASSLNGWGDTQYF. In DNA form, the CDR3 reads TGTGCCAGCAGCTTGAATGGCTGGGGAGATACGCAGTATTTT. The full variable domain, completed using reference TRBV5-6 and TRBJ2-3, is DAGVTQSPTHLIKTRGQQVTLRCSPKSGHDTVSWYQQALGQGPQFIFQYYEEEERQRGNFPDRFSGHQFPNYSSELNVNALLLGDSALYLCASSLNGWGDTQYFGPGTRLTVL.

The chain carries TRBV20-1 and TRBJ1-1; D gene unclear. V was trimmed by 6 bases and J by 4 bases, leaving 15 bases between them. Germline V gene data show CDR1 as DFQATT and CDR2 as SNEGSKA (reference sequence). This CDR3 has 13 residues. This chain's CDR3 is CSASLWQFTEAFF. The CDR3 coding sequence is TGCAGTGCAAGTTTGTGGCAGTTCACTGAAGCTTTCTTT.